The T cell receptor beta chain described here comes from a study of identical twins. Study-level results: Models predicted less out-of-frame TCR alpha sharing in monozygotic twins than was found. Within cord blood, abundant beta clonotypes carried fewer insertions, but memory repertoires showed no such trend.

Worth noting for this clonotype: Its antigen is currently unknown.

Trimming shortened V by 5 bases and J by 2 bases, and 15 bases separated the two germline ends. Per the germline V gene, CDR1 is DFQATT and CDR2 is SNEGSKA (reference sequence). The CDR3 is 14 amino acids. From the 5' RACE reads, TCRdb called clonotypes with MiXCR, one entry per CDR3 protein. The table lists about 220,000 distinct CDR3 sequences, around 10% of them singletons. The sequence was obtained from a woman between 18 and 29 years old in good health. Sequencing used memory (CD45RO+) T cells sorted from blood. The chain is built from TRBV20-1 and TRBJ2-5; maybe TRBD1 (6 bases). The CDR3 sequence is CSAVVGQYQETQYF. CDR3 DNA sequence: TGCAGTGCTGTTGTTGGACAGTATCAAGAGACCCAGTACTTC.